What follows describes a single T cell receptor (beta chain). Donors in the study were healthy people who gave bone marrow. These data come from a study of cytomegalovirus exposure and HLA in healthy donors. Looking at the study overall: Early on, a data release was issued that held 80 million or so unique TCRs from HLA-typed donors.

Vbeta (60) and Jbeta (13) primers were used in the PCR. Per the study methods: Later, an analysis found 80 million or so unique TCR beta chains, and roughly 10 million of these were shared. The repertoire was sequenced with immunoSEQ multiplex PCR; TCRdb's copy has only in-frame clones and lacks some. V, J and clone size were drawn from that table, and D and trimming were deduced from the DNA. The top ten clones hold about 1.6% of a sample with more than 95,000 clones, around 75% of them seen once. This CDR3 spans 17 amino acids. Germline V lookup: CDR1 SEHNR, CDR2 FQNEAQ (reference sequence). The V gene lost 4 bases and the J gene lost 7 bases, with 25 bases spanning the gap.

This TCR came from a woman between 18 and 29 years old in good health and CMV-seronegative. V usage is TRBV7-9 and J usage is TRBJ1-2; maybe TRBD1 (5 bases). Sequencing used PBMCs. CDR3 amino acids: CASSSDRSRTLSRGYTF. CDR3 nucleotide sequence: TGTGCCAGCAGCTCCGATAGGAGCCGGACACTATCCCGTGGCTACACCTTC. Using reference TRBV7-9 and TRBJ1-2 for the parts outside the CDR3, the full variable domain is DTGVSQNPRHKITKRGQNVTFRCDPISEHNRLYWYRQTLGQGPEFLTYFQNEAQLEKSRLLSDRFSAERPKGSFSTLEIQRTEQGDSAMYLCASSSDRSRTLSRGYTFGSGTRLTVV.